Shown below are 9 T cell receptor beta chains from a single sample sequenced in a study of type 1 regulatory T cells. TCRdb used MiXCR to reprocess the reads, holding one entry per CDR3 protein. The sample shows about 74,000 distinct CDR3 sequences, roughly three fifths of them seen only once. Their specific antigens are unknown. The specimen sequenced was cultured T cells, either the whole culture or a sorted T cell fraction (not recorded which). Subset reported: Tr1-enriched cell product generated in vitro against host alloantigens. Receptor source: a human donor in good health.

This clonotype came up a few times. The V gene is TRBV27, the J gene TRBJ2-3; TRBD2 is a possible D gene (5 bases). Trimming removed 5 bases at V and 2 bases at J, with 17 bases between. The length of the CDR3 is 16 residues. Germline CDR1 reads MNHEY; CDR2 reads SMNVEV (reference sequence). DNA for the CDR3: TGTGCCAGCAGTAGTTCACGGGAAACCTACACAGATACGCAGTATTTT. This translates into CASSSSRETYTDTQYF.

Only a few counts were recorded for this clonotype. The chain uses TRBV7-2 and TRBJ2-1, with 10 nucleotides matching TRBD2. V was pared by 4 bases and J by 2 bases, with 11 bases of the junction left unmatched. The CDR3 spans 18 residues. Germline CDR1 is SGHTA and CDR2 is FQGNSA. The CDR3 loop reads CASSSIRVAGGPYNEQFF. In DNA form, the CDR3 reads TGTGCCAGCAGCTCTATCCGTGTAGCGGGAGGACCCTACAATGAGCAGTTCTTC.

V and J are TRBV5-1 and TRBJ2-1, with D perhaps matching TRBD2 (5 bases). This CDR3 has 15 amino acids. Germline-derived CDR1 and CDR2 are SGHRS and YFSETQ. V was pared by 3 bases and J by 4 bases, with 14 bases between. The CDR3 region has the DNA TGCGCCAGCAGCTCCTCTAGCCCCCCTTACAATGAGCAGTTCTTC. The encoded protein is CASSSSSPPYNEQFF.

The chain combines TRBV5-1 with TRBJ1-2; the D gene is possibly TRBD1 (5 bases). CDR3 length: 14 amino acids. V was cut by 0 bases and J by 3 bases, with 9 bases left in between. The V gene's germline CDR1 is SGHRS and CDR2 YFSETQ. The CDR3 sequence is CASSLAGGDYGYTF. CDR3 bases: TGCGCCAGCAGCTTGGCCGGGGGTGACTATGGCTACACCTTC.

The V gene is TRBV7-3, the J gene TRBJ2-3; D is uncertain. From germline, CDR1 is SGHTA and CDR2 FQGTGA. This CDR3 has 17 residues. Trimming cost V 0 bases and J 0 bases, with 13 bases left between them. The chain's CDR3 is CASSLTLGAASTDTQYF. The CDR3 bases are TGTGCCAGCAGCTTAACCCTCGGTGCGGCTAGCACAGATACGCAGTATTTT.

The chain combines TRBV4-1 with TRBJ2-5; the D gene is possibly TRBD2 (5 bases). V was trimmed by 6 bases and J by 5 bases, leaving 10 bases between them. CDR3 size: 12 residues. Germline CDR1 and CDR2: MGHRA and YSYEKL. CDR3 DNA: TGCGCCAGCAGTGATCAGCGGGAGACCCAGTACTTC. This translates into CASSDQRETQYF.

The CDR3 region is CASSFGRAQADTQYF. The CDR3 DNA reads TGTGCCAGCAGCTTTGGGCGGGCGCAGGCAGATACGCAGTATTTT. This chain links TRBV5-4 with TRBJ2-3; D perhaps matches TRBD2 (5 bases). Germline V gene data show CDR1 as SGHNT and CDR2 as YYREEE (reference sequence). V lost 2 bases, J lost 4 bases, and 14 bases lay in between. This CDR3 contains 15 residues.

The J gene is TRBJ2-6, the V gene TRBV9; TRBD1 agrees at 12 bases. V was pared by 3 bases and J by 4 bases, with 2 bases of the junction left unmatched. The CDR3 sequence is 16 residues long. Germline V gene sequence: CDR1 SGDLS, CDR2 YYNGEE. In nucleotides, the CDR3 is TGTGCCAGCAGCGCGGGACAGGGGGCCGGGGCCAACGTCCTGACTTTC. Protein product: CASSAGQGAGANVLTF.

The chain uses TRBV7-9 and TRBJ2-1, with TRBD1 matching 9 bases. Germline V gene data show CDR1 as SEHNR and CDR2 as FQNEAQ (reference sequence). The CDR3 spans 14 residues. V dropped 7 bases and J dropped 9; count of bases not matched to a gene: 10. The CDR3 sequence is CASTSGTGQGEQFF. The CDR3, as DNA: TGTGCCAGCACCTCAGGGACAGGGCAGGGTGAGCAGTTCTTC.